These T cell receptor beta chains were read from a single sample in a study of CD8 T cells in ankylosing spondylitis. MiXCR, run by TCRdb on the 5' RACE reads, gives a single entry per CDR3 protein. The sample contains approximately 25,000 distinct CDR3 sequences, roughly a sixth of which appear only once. Sequenced sample: blood. Every receptor here comes from a male donor with ankylosing spondylitis or in good health (not recorded which). CDR3s include the opening cysteine and the closing phenylalanine or tryptophan. A D gene is named only where the DNA matches it firmly. Size values are once, few and many counts, or a class for expanded clones, and some rows have none.

J,V,D,size,DNA,CDR3
TRBJ1-1,TRBV5-1,TRBD1,many,TGCGCCAGCAGCGTGGGACAGGGGGCGGTCACTGAAGCTTTCTTT,CASSVGQGAVTEAFF
TRBJ2-7,TRBV3-1,TRBD1,few,TGTGCCAGCAGCCAACAAAGGACAGGGATCTACGAGCAGTACTTC,CASSQQRTGIYEQYF
TRBJ2-7,TRBV29-1,-,many,TGCAGCGTGGGCGAGTCCTACGAGCAGTACTTC,CSVGESYEQYF
TRBJ2-3,TRBV12-3/TRBV12-4,-,many,TGTGCCAGCACAGAGGCAGATACGCAGTATTTT,CASTEADTQYF
TRBJ1-1,TRBV5-1,-,many,TGCGCCAGCAGCTCCGGGTTAGGGAACACTGAAGCTTTCTTT,CASSSGLGNTEAFF
TRBJ1-1,TRBV5-1,-,many,TGCGCCAGCAGCTTGGCCCAGGACGGCACTGAAGCTTTCTTT,CASSLAQDGTEAFF
TRBJ2-3,TRBV7-2,-,few,TGTGCCAGCAGACTGGGGGCCTCGGATACGCAGTATTTT,CASRLGASDTQYF
TRBJ2-1,TRBV7-2,TRBD2,-,TGTGCCAGCAGCTCGCCCGGGACTAGCGGGAGCTCCTACAATGAGCAGTTCTTC,CASSSPGTSGSSYNEQFF
TRBJ2-2,TRBV5-1,TRBD1,many,TGCGCCAGCAAGACAGGGGGCCAGACCGGGGAGCTGTTTTTT,CASKTGGQTGELFF
TRBJ1-1,TRBV7-9,-,-,TGTGCCAGCAGCTTCCAAGGCAGGGGACGGACTGAAGCTTTCTTT,CASSFQGRGRTEAFF
TRBJ2-4,TRBV7-2,-,many,TGTGCCAGCAGCTTGCAAGAAGGCATTCAGTACTTC,CASSLQEGIQYF
TRBJ2-1,TRBV27,-,-,TGTGCCAGCAGTTTCCTCCAGGGCAATGAGCAGTTCTTC,CASSFLQGNEQFF
TRBJ2-3,TRBV2,-,-,TGTGCCAGCAGTGAAAAATCTTGGGGCACAGATACGCAGTATTTT,CASSEKSWGTDTQYF
TRBJ2-3,TRBV7-2,-,many,TGTGCCAGCAGCTTATGGTTTACGCAGTATTTT,CASSLWFTQYF
TRBJ2-3,TRBV28,TRBD2,many,TGTGCCGCCCGACTAGCGGGATTGTTAGATACGCAGTATTTT,CAARLAGLLDTQYF
TRBJ2-2,TRBV7-2,-,-,TGTGCCAGCAGCTTAGACGGAGCCGGGGAGCTGTTTTTT,CASSLDGAGELFF
TRBJ1-1,TRBV5-1,-,many,TGCGCCAGCAGCTTGAGTGGGAGTGGGGGCACTGAAGCTTTCTTT,CASSLSGSGGTEAFF
TRBJ2-5,TRBV7-2,-,few,TGTGCCAGCAGCTTACGGTTGGAGACCCAGTACTTC,CASSLRLETQYF
TRBJ2-1,TRBV5-1,-,-,TGCGCCAGCAGCTTTTCTGGGAACAATGAGCAGTTCTTC,CASSFSGNNEQFF
TRBJ1-1,TRBV5-1,-,many,TGCGCCAGCAGCTACCAATCCCAGAACACTGAAGCTTTCTTT,CASSYQSQNTEAFF
TRBJ2-5,TRBV3-1,-,-,TGTGCCAGCGCCGCCGGGGTAGCGGAGACCCAGTACTTC,CASAAGVAETQYF
TRBJ2-7,TRBV7-2,-,many,TGTGCCAGCAGCTACGACTACACAAGCTCCTACGAGCAGTACTTC,CASSYDYTSSYEQYF
TRBJ2-2,TRBV12-3/TRBV12-4,-,many,TGTGCCGCAGGGATCTCTAACACCGGGGAGCTGTTTTTT,CAAGISNTGELFF
TRBJ1-2,TRBV24-1,-,many,TGTGCCACCTCGGAGGAGGGGGATGGCTACACCTTC,CATSEEGDGYTF
TRBJ1-5,TRBV4-3,-,-,TGCGCCAGCAGCCAGGGGGACGGACCCCAGCATTTT,CASSQGDGPQHF
TRBJ1-5,TRBV27,-,many,TGTGCCAGCAGTTTTGGTCCTTATAGCAATCAGCCCCAGCATTTT,CASSFGPYSNQPQHF
TRBJ2-5,TRBV5-1,TRBD2,many,TGCGCCAGCAGCTTGGCCGCGGGGGGGCGAGAGACCCAGTACTTC,CASSLAAGGRETQYF
TRBJ2-7,TRBV20-1,-,few,TGCAGTGCGGAGGGGATCGAGGACGAGCAGTACTTC,CSAEGIEDEQYF
TRBJ2-1,TRBV18,-,-,TGTGCCAGCTCACTGGTCGATGAGCAGTTCTTC,CASSLVDEQFF
TRBJ1-1,TRBV20-1,TRBD1,many,TGCAGTGCCTCAGGGGGAGGGGACACTGAAGCTTTCTTT,CSASGGGDTEAFF
TRBJ2-1,TRBV5-6,TRBD1,few,TGTGCCAGCAGCAGGACAGGGGCCGATGAGCAGTTCTTC,CASSRTGADEQFF
TRBJ2-3,TRBV12-3/TRBV12-4,-,-,TGTGCCAGCAGTTTAACTAGCTCCACAGATACGCAGTATTTT,CASSLTSSTDTQYF
TRBJ2-5,TRBV28,-,-,TGTGCCAGCAGTCCCCAGGGGCGCCGAGGGACCCAGTACTTC,CASSPQGRRGTQYF